One sample yielded the 27 T cell receptor beta chains listed below, sequenced in a study of blood T cell repertoires in COVID-19. Method: immunoSEQ multiplex PCR; TCRdb's copy keeps in-frame clones and lacks some. The table shows some 50,000 clones, with about 86% occurring only once. Sequenced: PBMCs or T cells enriched from blood (not recorded which). The receptors stem from a woman in her forties or fifties who had recovered from COVID-19.

This clone was seen a single time. V gene TRBV7-9 combines with J gene TRBJ1-6; no clear D gene. From germline, CDR1 is SEHNR and CDR2 FQNEAQ (reference sequence). The CDR3 spans 18 residues. V was cut by 1 base and J by 6 bases, with 19 bases left in between. The CDR3 here is CASSLVLQRLNSNSPLHF. The CDR3 DNA is TGTGCCAGCAGCTTAGTGTTACAGAGATTGAACAGTAATTCACCCCTCCACTTT.

V is TRBV6-5 and J is TRBJ2-1; 9 positions match TRBD1. CDR3 length: 13 amino acids. In germline, CDR1 is MNHEY, CDR2 SVGAGI. The CDR3 is CAVGGQGHNEQFF. The CDR3 region has the DNA TGTGCAGTCGGGGGACAGGGCCACAATGAGCAGTTCTTC.

The table lists this clone with a few counts. The chain couples TRBV25-1 to TRBJ2-5; TRBD1 might be the D (6 bases). Trimming cost V 2 bases and J 5 bases, with 12 bases left between them. The CDR3 contains 14 residues. The germline gives CDR1 MGHDK, CDR2 SYGVNS. CDR3 sequence (DNA): TGTGCCAGCAGTGAACATACAGGGTATGAGACCCAGTACTTC. Its translation: CASSEHTGYETQYF.

The J gene is TRBJ1-1, the V gene TRBV6-2 or TRBV6-3; D unclear. Germline CDR1 and CDR2: MNHEY and SVGEGT. The CDR3 consists of 17 residues. Deletions cut 2 bases from V and 4 bases from J, with 20 bases between. The CDR3 DNA reads as TGTGCCAGCAGTTACGAATTAACGTTCGGAGGCCGCACTGAAGCTTTCTTT. Protein: CASSYELTFGGRTEAFF.

The chain couples TRBV7-2 to TRBJ1-1; maybe TRBD1 (5 bases). CDR1 is SGHTA and CDR2 is FQGNSA in the germline V gene. Trimming stripped 2 bases from V and 1 base from J, with 14 bases between. There are 16 residues in the CDR3. The CDR3 is CASSLQPGRANTEAFF. The CDR3 nucleotides read TGTGCCAGCAGCTTACAGCCCGGCAGGGCGAACACTGAAGCTTTCTTT.

The chain recombines TRBV11-3 with TRBJ2-5; maybe TRBD1 (5 bases). The CDR3 spans 15 residues. CDR1 is SGHNT and CDR2 is YENEEA in the germline V gene. Trimming stripped 1 base from V and 1 base from J, with 10 bases between. As DNA, the CDR3 is TGTGCCAGCAGCTTAGGACGACAGCCCCAAGAGACCCAGTACTTC. Translation gives CASSLGRQPQETQYF.

This chain connects TRBV24-1 to TRBJ2-3; maybe TRBD1 (5 bases). V lost 3 bases to trimming and J lost 2 bases, with 11 bases between them. The CDR3 has 15 amino acids. Germline CDR1 reads KGHDR; CDR2 reads SFDVKD. For the CDR3, the DNA is TGTGCCACCAGTGATACCCGACAGTCCACAGATACGCAGTATTTT. Translating gives CATSDTRQSTDTQYF.

The chain couples TRBV7-2 to TRBJ1-6; 9 bases are shared with TRBD1. Trimming took 1 base from V and 7 from J; bases not matched to a gene: 5. Germline CDR1 reads SGHTA; CDR2 reads FQGNSA. This CDR3 spans 16 amino acids. Here the CDR3 DNA reads TGTGCCAGCAGCTTAGGCGGGACAGGGTGGAATTCACCCCTCCACTTT. Protein sequence: CASSLGGTGWNSPLHF.

The chain has TRBV19 and TRBJ2-1; the match to TRBD2 covers 14 bases. CDR1 LNHDA and CDR2 SQIVND come from the germline V gene (reference sequence). This CDR3 is 19 amino acids long. V was clipped by 5 bases and J by 8 bases; unmatched bases: 17. The CDR3 here is CASSATGTSGSYYVDEQFF. The CDR3 coding sequence is TGTGCCAGTAGTGCCACCGGGACTAGCGGGAGTTACTATGTCGATGAGCAGTTCTTC.

The V and J genes are TRBV7-2 and TRBJ1-5, with unresolved D. The CDR3 consists of 14 residues. V lost 1 base and J 5 bases, leaving 9 bases between the germline ends. Germline V CDR1 and CDR2: SGHTA, FQGNSA. CDR3 protein: CASSLGGPYQPQHF. CDR3 coding DNA: TGTGCCAGCAGCTTAGGAGGGCCCTATCAGCCCCAGCATTTT.

The chain is built from TRBV4-1 and TRBJ2-7, with D unclear. Germline CDR1 is MGHRA and CDR2 is YSYEKL. The CDR3 runs 15 residues. The V gene lost 1 base and the J gene lost 4 bases, with 14 bases spanning the gap. The CDR3 DNA is TGCGCCAGCAGCCAAGGTCCCGACTTAATTTACGAGCAGTACTTC. Translation gives CASSQGPDLIYEQYF.

This rearrangement joins TRBV7-6 to TRBJ1-4; 10 bases fit TRBD1. This CDR3 region has 17 residues. Per the germline V gene, CDR1 is SGHVS and CDR2 is FNYEAQ. V was pared by 5 bases and J by 0 bases, with 6 bases of the junction left unmatched. Here the CDR3 DNA reads TGTGCCAGCAGCCGAATCGGACAGGGGGCAACTAATGAAAAACTGTTTTTT. Translation gives CASSRIGQGATNEKLFF. The full variable domain, completed using reference TRBV7-6 and TRBJ1-4, is GAGVSQSPRYKVTKRGQDVALRCDPISGHVSLYWYRQALGQGPEFLTYFNYEAQQDKSGLPNDRFSAERPEGSISTLTIQRTEQRDSAMYRCASSRIGQGATNEKLFFGSGTQLSVL.

The chain combines TRBV5-1 with TRBJ2-5, with no clear D. The V gene lost 0 bases and the J gene lost 0 bases, with 12 bases spanning the gap. The germline CDR1 and CDR2 sequences are SGHRS and YFSETQ. The CDR3 is 16 amino acids. CDR3 protein: CASSLARGFDQETQYF. Here the CDR3 DNA reads TGCGCCAGCAGCTTGGCGCGAGGTTTCGACCAAGAGACCCAGTACTTC.

The chain employs TRBV7-9 and TRBJ2-1; 16 positions match TRBD2. The CDR3 has 17 residues. The germline CDR1 and CDR2 sequences are SEHNR and FQNEAQ (reference sequence). V shed 5 bases and J 10 bases; nucleotides not matched to a gene: 11. In DNA, the CDR3 is TGTGCCAGCAGCCCACCGGGACTAGCGGGGGGGCCCGGGGAGCAGTTCTTC. Translating it yields CASSPPGLAGGPGEQFF. Together with reference TRBV7-9 and TRBJ2-1, the CDR3 gives the full variable domain: DTGVSQNPRHKITKRGQNVTFRCDPISEHNRLYWYRQTLGQGPEFLTYFQNEAQLEKSRLLSDRFSAERPKGSFSTLEIQRTEQGDSAMYLCASSPPGLAGGPGEQFFGPGTRLTVL.

The V call is TRBV9, the J call TRBJ1-4; D might be TRBD1 (5 bases). The length of the CDR3 is 13 residues. V shed 0 bases and J shed 8 bases, with 8 bases lying between them. The germline V gene encodes CDR1 SGDLS and CDR2 YYNGEE. The chain's CDR3 is CASSVGPGEKLFF. DNA of the CDR3: TGTGCCAGCAGCGTAGGCCCAGGGGAAAAACTGTTTTTT.

The rearrangement joins TRBV7-2 to TRBJ2-2, with 7 bases that match TRBD2. The CDR3 runs to 14 residues. Germline V lookup: CDR1 SGHTA, CDR2 FQGNSA. V was pared by 5 bases and J by 6 bases, with 6 bases of the junction left unmatched. Here the CDR3 reads CASSPWTRSGELFF. CDR3 DNA sequence: TGTGCCAGCAGCCCTTGGACTAGGTCCGGGGAGCTGTTTTTT.

This clone was recorded a few times. The rearrangement links TRBV27 to TRBJ1-5; 7 positions match TRBD1. CDR1 and CDR2 (germline): MNHEY, SMNVEV (reference sequence). CDR3 size: 19 residues. J was trimmed by 9 bases and V by 2 bases; bases with no gene match: 22. This CDR3 reads CASSLTPGKGAYRQRPQHF. CDR3 in DNA: TGTGCCAGCAGTTTAACTCCTGGAAAGGGGGCCTACCGGCAGCGGCCCCAGCATTTT.

The chain couples TRBV5-8 to TRBJ1-2, with a weak D call TRBD1 (5 bases). CDR1 and CDR2 from the germline V gene are SGHTS and YDEGEE. Trimming took 1 base from V and 7 from J, leaving 14 bases between them. The CDR3 loop spans 14 amino acids. CDR3 loop: CASSLSRVSGGYTF. CDR3 in DNA: TGTGCCAGCAGCTTGTCCAGGGTCTCTGGTGGCTACACCTTC.

The J gene is TRBJ1-2, the V gene TRBV21-1; the D call of TRBD1 is as the table states it, not checked on the DNA. TRBV21-1 is reported as a pseudogene. The CDR3 extends over 16 amino acids. CDR3 amino acids: CASSPPPDRENYGYTF. CDR3 bases: TGTGCCAGCAGCCCTCCGCCCGACAGGGAGAACTATGGCTACACCTTC.

This rearrangement joins TRBV5-5 to TRBJ2-7, with D maybe TRBD1 (5 bases). V was trimmed by 5 bases and J by 2 bases, leaving 23 bases between them. Germline loops: CDR1 SGHKS, CDR2 YYEKEE (reference sequence). The length of the CDR3 is 17 residues. CDR3 region: CASSLTSHYRRAYEQYF. The CDR3, as DNA: TGTGCCAGCAGTTTAACGAGCCATTACAGGAGAGCCTACGAGCAGTACTTC.

V is TRBV29-1 and J is TRBJ1-1; D is ambiguous. This CDR3 has 8 amino acids. CDR1 and CDR2 from the germline V gene are SQVTM and ANQGSEA. V was clipped by 6 bases and J by 9 bases, with 5 bases between them. In nucleotides, the CDR3 is TGCAGCGTAGAGAAAGCTTTCTTT. Encoded protein: CSVEKAFF.

V usage is TRBV7-3 and J usage is TRBJ2-6, with 11 bases that match TRBD1. Germline CDR1 is SGHTA and CDR2 is FQGTGA. The CDR3 has 17 residues. J gave up 1 base and V 6 bases, and 5 bases lay outside the gene matches. CDR3 nucleotide sequence: TGTGCCAGCAGTACCGGGACAGGGGGATCTGGGGCCAACGTCCTGACTTTC. This translates into CASSTGTGGSGANVLTF.

The chain is built from TRBV29-1 and TRBJ2-5; 7 bases are shared with TRBD1. Germline lookup yields CDR1 SQVTM and CDR2 ANQGSEA. V lost 6 bases to trimming and J lost 7 bases; unmatched junction nucleotides: 17. The CDR3 spans 15 residues. CDR3 coding DNA: TGCAGCGTACCAATCCACCGGGACAGATTGGTGACCCAGTACTTC. Translated, it gives CSVPIHRDRLVTQYF.

This chain links TRBV11-2 with TRBJ2-5; 9 bases fit TRBD2. Per germline, CDR1 SGHAT and CDR2 FQNNGV. The CDR3 extends over 16 amino acids. The ends lost 0 bases at V and 5 bases at J; junction bases unmatched: 7. This chain's CDR3 is CASSLDSAGGVETQYF. The CDR3 DNA reads as TGTGCCAGCAGCTTAGATTCGGCGGGAGGGGTGGAGACCCAGTACTTC.

The chain uses TRBV11-2 and TRBJ2-7; 7 positions agree with TRBD1. The CDR3 length is 14 residues. The germline CDR1 and CDR2 sequences are SGHAT and FQNNGV. Trimming removed 6 bases from V and 4 bases from J; junction bases left unmatched: 9. The CDR3 here is CASSQKTGTYEQYF. CDR3 DNA: TGTGCCAGCAGTCAAAAGACAGGGACGTACGAGCAGTACTTC.

The chain has TRBV4-1 and TRBJ1-6, with D uncertain. Germline V gene lookup returns CDR1 MGHRA and CDR2 YSYEKL. Trimming left V 4 bases short and J 0 bases short, with 7 bases between. This CDR3 has 15 amino acids. CDR3 nucleotides: TGCGCCAGCAGCCCACCGGGCTCCTATAATTCACCCCTCCACTTT. This sequence encodes CASSPPGSYNSPLHF.

The chain links TRBV12-5 to TRBJ2-1, with D possibly matching TRBD1 (5 bases). Germline values: CDR1 LGHNT, CDR2 FRNRAP. CDR3 size: 20 residues. V lost 0 bases and J lost 7, with 28 bases in between. CDR3 in amino acids: CASGLVPDGRTLSDKNEQFF. For the CDR3, the DNA is TGTGCTAGTGGTTTGGTACCCGATGGTCGAACTCTCTCGGACAAGAATGAGCAGTTCTTC.